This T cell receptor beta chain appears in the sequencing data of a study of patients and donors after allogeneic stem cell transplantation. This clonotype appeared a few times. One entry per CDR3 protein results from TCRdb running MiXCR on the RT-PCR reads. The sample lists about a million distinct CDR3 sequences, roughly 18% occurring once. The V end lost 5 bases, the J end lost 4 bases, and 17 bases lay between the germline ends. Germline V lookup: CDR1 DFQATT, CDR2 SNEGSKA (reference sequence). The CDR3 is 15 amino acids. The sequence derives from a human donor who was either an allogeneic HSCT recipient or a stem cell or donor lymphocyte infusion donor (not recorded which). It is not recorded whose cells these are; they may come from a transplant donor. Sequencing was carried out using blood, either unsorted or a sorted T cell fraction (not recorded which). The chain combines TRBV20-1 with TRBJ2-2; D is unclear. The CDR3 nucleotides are TGCAGTGCTCTCCCGGGCTTTTATGGCACCGGGGAGCTGTTTTTT. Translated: CSALPGFYGTGELFF.